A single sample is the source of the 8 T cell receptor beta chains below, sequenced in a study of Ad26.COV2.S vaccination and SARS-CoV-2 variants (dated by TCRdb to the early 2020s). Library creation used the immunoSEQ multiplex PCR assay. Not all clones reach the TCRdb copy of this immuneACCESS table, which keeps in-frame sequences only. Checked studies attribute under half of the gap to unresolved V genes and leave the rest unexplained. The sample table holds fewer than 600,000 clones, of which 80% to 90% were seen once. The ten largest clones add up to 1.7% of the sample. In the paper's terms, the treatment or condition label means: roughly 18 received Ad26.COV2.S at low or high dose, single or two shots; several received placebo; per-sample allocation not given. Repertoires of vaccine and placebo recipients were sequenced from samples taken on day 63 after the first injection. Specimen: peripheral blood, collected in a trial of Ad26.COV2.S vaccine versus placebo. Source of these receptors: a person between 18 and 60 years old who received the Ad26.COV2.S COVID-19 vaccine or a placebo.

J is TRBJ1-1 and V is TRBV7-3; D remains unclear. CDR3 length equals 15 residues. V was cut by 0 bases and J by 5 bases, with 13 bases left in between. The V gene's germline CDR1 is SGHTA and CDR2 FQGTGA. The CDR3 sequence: CASSLTAGLITEAFF. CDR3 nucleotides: TGTGCCAGCAGCTTAACGGCGGGCCTAATAACTGAAGCTTTCTTT.

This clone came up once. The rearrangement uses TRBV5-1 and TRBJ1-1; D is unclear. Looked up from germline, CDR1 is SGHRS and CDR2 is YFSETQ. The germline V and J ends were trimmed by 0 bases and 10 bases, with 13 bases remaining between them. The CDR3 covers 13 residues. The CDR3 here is CASSLAPELGAFF. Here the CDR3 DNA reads TGCGCCAGCAGCTTGGCCCCAGAACTTGGAGCTTTCTTT.

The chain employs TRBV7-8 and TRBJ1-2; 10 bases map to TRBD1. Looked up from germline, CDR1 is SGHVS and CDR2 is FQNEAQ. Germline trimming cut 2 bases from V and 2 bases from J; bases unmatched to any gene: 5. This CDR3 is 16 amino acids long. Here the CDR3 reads CASSLRPGQGNYGYTF. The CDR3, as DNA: TGTGCCAGCAGCTTAAGGCCGGGACAGGGGAACTATGGCTACACCTTC.

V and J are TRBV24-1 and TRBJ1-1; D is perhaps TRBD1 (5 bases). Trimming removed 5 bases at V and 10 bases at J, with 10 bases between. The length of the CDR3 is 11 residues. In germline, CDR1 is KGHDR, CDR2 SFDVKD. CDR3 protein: CATSGGSPAFF. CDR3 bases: TGTGCCACCAGTGGGGGGAGTCCAGCTTTCTTT.

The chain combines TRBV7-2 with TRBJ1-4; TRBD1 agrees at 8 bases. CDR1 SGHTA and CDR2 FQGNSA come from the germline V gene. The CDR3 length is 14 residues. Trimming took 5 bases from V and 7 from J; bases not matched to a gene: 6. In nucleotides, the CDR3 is TGTGCCAGCAGCCCGGACAGGGATGCTGAAAAACTGTTTTTT. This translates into CASSPDRDAEKLFF.

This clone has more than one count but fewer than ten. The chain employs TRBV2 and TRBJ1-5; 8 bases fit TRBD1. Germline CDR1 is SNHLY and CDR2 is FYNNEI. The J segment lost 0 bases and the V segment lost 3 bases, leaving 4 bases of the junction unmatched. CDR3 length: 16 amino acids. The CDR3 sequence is CASSDFGQGSNQPQHF. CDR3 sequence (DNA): TGTGCCAGCAGTGATTTTGGACAGGGTAGCAATCAGCCCCAGCATTTT. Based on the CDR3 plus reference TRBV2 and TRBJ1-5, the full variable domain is EPEVTQTPSHQVTQMGQEVILRCVPISNHLYFYWYRQILGQKVEFLVSFYNNEISEKSEIFDDQFSVERPDGSNFTLKIRSTKLEDSAMYFCASSDFGQGSNQPQHFGDGTRLSIL.

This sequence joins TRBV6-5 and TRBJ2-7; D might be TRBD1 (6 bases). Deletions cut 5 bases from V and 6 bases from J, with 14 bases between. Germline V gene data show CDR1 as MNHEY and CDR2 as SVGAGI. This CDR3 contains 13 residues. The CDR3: CASSPIDRPEQYF. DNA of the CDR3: TGTGCCAGCAGTCCTATCGACAGGCCCGAGCAGTACTTC.

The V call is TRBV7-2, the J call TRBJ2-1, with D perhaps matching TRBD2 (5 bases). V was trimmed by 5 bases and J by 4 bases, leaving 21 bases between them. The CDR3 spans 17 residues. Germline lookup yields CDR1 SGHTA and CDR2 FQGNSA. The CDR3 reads CASSRTPGAALYNEQFF. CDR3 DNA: TGTGCCAGCAGCCGTACGCCAGGAGCGGCCCTTTACAATGAGCAGTTCTTC.